This section outlines one T cell receptor beta chain sequence together with its context. The antigen is undetermined. The data originate from a study of T cell responses to AZD1222 COVID-19 vaccine. Overall study results and limits: Spike-spanning, vaccine-associated CD4 TCRs were dominant at 160-218 and 743-854. Without day 14 samples, only post-peak T cell repertoires were studied.

Sequenced by immunoSEQ multiplex PCR; TCRdb stores in-frame clones only, minus some. The data contain 150,000 to 200,000 clones, 90% to 95% of them singletons. Germline assignment: CDR1 SQVTM and CDR2 ANQGSEA. This CDR3 has 12 residues. Germline trimming cut 7 bases from V and 4 bases from J; bases unmatched to any gene: 5. This TCR was sampled from an adult who received the AZD1222 COVID-19 vaccine. The material was peripheral blood, obtained 28 days after the second AZD1222 dose. The gene calls are TRBV29-1 and TRBJ1-1; 8 bases map to TRBD1. The CDR3 loop reads CSGTGSGTEAFF. The CDR3 coding sequence is TGCAGCGGGACAGGGTCCGGCACTGAAGCTTTCTTT.